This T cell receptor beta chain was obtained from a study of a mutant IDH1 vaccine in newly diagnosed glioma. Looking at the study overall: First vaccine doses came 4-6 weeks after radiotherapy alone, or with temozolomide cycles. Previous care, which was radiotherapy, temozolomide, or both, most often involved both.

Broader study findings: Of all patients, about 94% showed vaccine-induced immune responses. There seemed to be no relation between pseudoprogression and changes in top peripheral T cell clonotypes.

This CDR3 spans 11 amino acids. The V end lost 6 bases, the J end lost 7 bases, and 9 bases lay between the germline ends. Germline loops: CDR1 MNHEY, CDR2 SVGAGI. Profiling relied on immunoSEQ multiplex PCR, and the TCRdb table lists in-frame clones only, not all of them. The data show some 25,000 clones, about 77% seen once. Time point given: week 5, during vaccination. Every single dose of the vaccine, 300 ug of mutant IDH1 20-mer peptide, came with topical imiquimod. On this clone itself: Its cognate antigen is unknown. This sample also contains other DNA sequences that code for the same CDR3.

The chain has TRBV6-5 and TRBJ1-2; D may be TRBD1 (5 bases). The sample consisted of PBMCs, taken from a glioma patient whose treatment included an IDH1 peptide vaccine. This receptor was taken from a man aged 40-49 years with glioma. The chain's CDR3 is CASSQGGGYTF. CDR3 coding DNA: TGTGCCAGCAGCCAGGGAGGTGGCTACACCTTC.